This is a list of T cell receptor beta chains from one sample in a study of tumor-infiltrating T cells and Merkel cell polyomavirus. TCRdb keeps only in-frame clones here, not all; method: immunoSEQ multiplex PCR. The table includes under 30,000 clones, 70% to 90% detected once. Sequencing used lymph node tissue. These receptors were collected from a middle-aged man with Merkel cell carcinoma. Each CDR3 is given with its conserved first and last residue. The order of the fields is CDR3 length, V gene, clone size, J gene, D gene, CDR3 protein, CDR3 DNA. A D gene is named only where the DNA matches it firmly. Clone sizes are given selectively: once, few, many, or a class where the clone is expanded.

length: 15; V: TRBV10-2; size: .; J: TRBJ2-3; D: .; CDR3: CASSPERESTDTQYF; DNA: TGCGCCAGCTCTCCGGAACGGGAGAGTACAGATACGCAGTATTTT
length: 14; V: TRBV21-1; size: .; J: TRBJ1-2; D: .; CDR3: CASSAHDRGHGYTF; DNA: TGTGCCAGCAGCGCGCACGACAGGGGGCACGGCTACACCTTC
length: 16; V: TRBV28; size: .; J: TRBJ1-2; D: .; CDR3: CASSLWGGSGNYGYTF; DNA: TGTGCCAGCAGTTTATGGGGGGGGTCTGGGAACTATGGCTACACCTTC
length: 13; V: TRBV28; size: .; J: TRBJ1-5; D: TRBD1; CDR3: CASSYRGNQPQHF; DNA: TGTGCCAGCAGTTACAGGGGAAATCAGCCCCAGCATTTT
length: 16; V: TRBV4-1; size: .; J: TRBJ1-4; D: .; CDR3: CASSQVRQALNEKLFF; DNA: TGCGCCAGCAGCCAAGTTAGGCAGGCTTTAAATGAAAAACTGTTTTTT
length: 17; V: TRBV18; size: .; J: TRBJ1-2; D: TRBD1; CDR3: CASSSRADRGESYGYTF; DNA: TGTGCCAGCTCATCCCGGGCAGACAGGGGAGAAAGCTATGGCTACACCTTC
length: 15; V: TRBV27; size: .; J: TRBJ1-3; D: .; CDR3: CASSLSGNSGNTIYF; DNA: TGTGCCAGCAGTTTAAGTGGCAACTCTGGAAACACCATATATTTT
length: 16; V: TRBV7-3; size: .; J: TRBJ2-1; D: TRBD2; CDR3: CASSLGGRLGVDEQFF; DNA: TGTGCCAGCAGCTTAGGCGGGAGGCTGGGGGTGGATGAGCAGTTCTTC
length: 14; V: TRBV10-3; size: .; J: TRBJ2-7; D: TRBD1; CDR3: CAISIDRGRSEQYF; DNA: TGTGCCATCAGCATCGACAGGGGGCGCAGCGAGCAGTACTTC
length: 13; V: TRBV9; size: .; J: TRBJ1-2; D: .; CDR3: CASNQAGGDGYTF; DNA: TGTGCCAGCAACCAAGCGGGAGGGGATGGCTACACCTTC
length: 15; V: TRBV28; size: once; J: TRBJ2-7; D: TRBD2; CDR3: CASSGETSGSYEQYF; DNA: TGTGCCAGCAGTGGGGAGACTAGCGGCTCCTACGAGCAGTACTTC
length: 14; V: TRBV7-8; size: .; J: TRBJ1-4; D: TRBD1; CDR3: CASSLGTGTEKLFF; DNA: TGTGCCAGCAGCTTAGGGACAGGGACTGAAAAACTGTTTTTT
length: 15; V: TRBV27; size: once; J: TRBJ2-4; D: TRBD1; CDR3: CASSYTTGKADIQYF; DNA: TGTGCCAGCAGTTACACGACAGGGAAGGCGGACATTCAGTACTTC
length: 15; V: TRBV7-6; size: .; J: TRBJ1-2; D: .; CDR3: CASSPPGEGSHGYTF; DNA: TGTGCCAGCAGCCCTCCAGGGGAGGGTAGTCATGGCTACACCTTC
length: 15; V: TRBV9; size: .; J: TRBJ2-7; D: TRBD1; CDR3: CASSVGTGENYEQYF; DNA: TGTGCCAGCAGCGTAGGGACAGGGGAAAATTACGAGCAGTACTTC
length: 14; V: TRBV6-5; size: once; J: TRBJ1-2; D: .; CDR3: CASSYEGSGYGYTF; DNA: TGTGCCAGCAGTTACGAAGGGAGTGGCTATGGCTACACCTTC
length: 11; V: TRBV28; size: .; J: TRBJ2-7; D: .; CDR3: CASSSPYEQYF; DNA: TGTGCCAGCAGTTCTCCTTACGAGCAGTACTTC
length: 20; V: TRBV7-8; size: .; J: TRBJ1-1; D: TRBD1; CDR3: CASSLALGQGAAGRNTEAFF; DNA: TGTGCCAGCAGCTTAGCACTGGGACAGGGGGCCGCTGGGCGGAACACTGAAGCTTTCTTT
length: 16; V: TRBV19; size: .; J: TRBJ2-7; D: TRBD2; CDR3: CASSMRGGGIVYEQYF; DNA: TGTGCCAGTAGTATGAGAGGCGGGGGTATCGTGTACGAGCAGTACTTC
length: 15; V: TRBV4-2; size: .; J: TRBJ1-5; D: .; CDR3: CASSQGEGSNQPQHF; DNA: TGTGCCAGCAGCCAAGGGGAGGGGAGCAATCAGCCCCAGCATTTT
length: 15; V: TRBV27; size: .; J: TRBJ2-3; D: TRBD2; CDR3: CASSLRTGGADTQYF; DNA: TGTGCCAGCAGTCTCCGAACGGGGGGAGCAGATACGCAGTATTTT
length: 16; V: TRBV19; size: .; J: TRBJ2-1; D: TRBD2; CDR3: CASSILAGGTDNEQFF; DNA: TGTGCCAGTAGTATACTAGCGGGAGGAACGGACAATGAGCAGTTCTTC
length: 13; V: TRBV27; size: .; J: TRBJ2-7; D: .; CDR3: CASSLKGAIEQYF; DNA: TGTGCCAGCAGTTTGAAGGGAGCGATCGAGCAGTACTTC
length: 16; V: TRBV7-9; size: .; J: TRBJ2-4; D: TRBD2; CDR3: CASSLGLAASKNIQYF; DNA: TGTGCCAGCAGCTTAGGACTAGCGGCCTCCAAAAACATTCAGTACTTC
length: 15; V: TRBV2; size: .; J: TRBJ2-2; D: .; CDR3: CASCSSGANTGELFF; DNA: TGTGCCAGCTGCAGCTCAGGGGCGAACACCGGGGAGCTGTTTTTT
length: 15; V: TRBV18; size: .; J: TRBJ2-4; D: .; CDR3: CASSPPAGAKNIQYF; DNA: TGTGCCAGCTCACCACCGGCGGGGGCCAAAAACATTCAGTACTTC
length: 16; V: TRBV7-6; size: .; J: TRBJ2-1; D: TRBD2; CDR3: CASSLERLAGANEQFF; DNA: TGTGCCAGCAGCTTAGAGAGACTAGCGGGAGCGAATGAGCAGTTCTTC
length: 14; V: TRBV7-6; size: .; J: TRBJ2-7; D: TRBD1; CDR3: CASTRDRGSSEQYF; DNA: TGTGCCAGCACCCGGGACAGGGGTTCTAGCGAGCAGTACTTC
length: 16; V: TRBV5-1; size: .; J: TRBJ2-1; D: TRBD2; CDR3: CASSLAGGSDWNEQFF; DNA: TGCGCCAGCAGCTTGGCCGGCGGGAGCGACTGGAATGAGCAGTTCTTC
length: 15; V: TRBV27; size: .; J: TRBJ2-3; D: TRBD1; CDR3: CASSLRDRAEDTQYF; DNA: TGTGCCAGCAGCCTCCGGGACAGGGCGGAAGATACGCAGTATTTT
length: 17; V: TRBV11-2; size: .; J: TRBJ1-1; D: .; CDR3: CASSRTTGRRVDTEAFF; DNA: TGTGCCAGCAGCCGTACTACAGGGAGAAGGGTCGACACTGAAGCTTTCTTT
length: 14; V: TRBV28; size: once; J: TRBJ2-1; D: TRBD2; CDR3: CASTPRGGGDEQFF; DNA: TGTGCCAGCACTCCGCGGGGGGGCGGGGATGAGCAGTTCTTC
length: 15; V: TRBV27; size: .; J: TRBJ2-7; D: TRBD1; CDR3: CASSDQQGTPYEQYF; DNA: TGTGCCAGCAGTGACCAACAGGGGACCCCCTACGAGCAGTACTTC
length: 15; V: TRBV9; size: .; J: TRBJ1-2; D: TRBD1; CDR3: CASSGPTGLSYGYTF; DNA: TGTGCCAGCAGCGGTCCGACAGGGCTGAGCTATGGCTACACCTTC
length: 11; V: TRBV5-1; size: few; J: TRBJ2-1; D: .; CDR3: CASSSNNEQFF; DNA: TGCGCCAGCAGCTCAAACAATGAGCAGTTCTTC
length: 14; V: TRBV30; size: .; J: TRBJ1-1; D: TRBD1; CDR3: CAWSTGQVNTEAFF; DNA: TGTGCCTGGAGTACCGGACAGGTGAACACTGAAGCTTTCTTT
length: 16; V: TRBV6-6; size: .; J: TRBJ2-2; D: .; CDR3: CASSYGGSGNTGELFF; DNA: TGTGCCAGCAGTTACGGTGGGTCAGGCAACACCGGGGAGCTGTTTTTT
length: 16; V: TRBV18; size: .; J: TRBJ2-5; D: .; CDR3: CASSPAGQSNQETQYF; DNA: TGTGCCAGCTCACCAGCGGGACAGTCCAACCAAGAGACCCAGTACTTC
length: 13; V: TRBV6-5; size: .; J: TRBJ1-5; D: TRBD1; CDR3: CASSYGTGSTQHF; DNA: TGTGCCAGCAGTTACGGGACAGGGAGTACCCAGCATTTT
length: 14; V: TRBV6-5; size: .; J: TRBJ2-7; D: TRBD1; CDR3: CASSRSGTGYEQYF; DNA: TGTGCCAGCAGCCGGTCCGGGACAGGCTACGAGCAGTACTTC
length: 13; V: TRBV5-5; size: .; J: TRBJ2-7; D: .; CDR3: CASSLSAPYEQYF; DNA: TGTGCCAGCAGCTTGAGTGCGCCCTACGAGCAGTACTTC
length: 11; V: TRBV18; size: .; J: TRBJ2-7; D: .; CDR3: CASSPERKQYF; DNA: TGTGCCAGCTCACCCGAGAGAAAGCAGTACTTC